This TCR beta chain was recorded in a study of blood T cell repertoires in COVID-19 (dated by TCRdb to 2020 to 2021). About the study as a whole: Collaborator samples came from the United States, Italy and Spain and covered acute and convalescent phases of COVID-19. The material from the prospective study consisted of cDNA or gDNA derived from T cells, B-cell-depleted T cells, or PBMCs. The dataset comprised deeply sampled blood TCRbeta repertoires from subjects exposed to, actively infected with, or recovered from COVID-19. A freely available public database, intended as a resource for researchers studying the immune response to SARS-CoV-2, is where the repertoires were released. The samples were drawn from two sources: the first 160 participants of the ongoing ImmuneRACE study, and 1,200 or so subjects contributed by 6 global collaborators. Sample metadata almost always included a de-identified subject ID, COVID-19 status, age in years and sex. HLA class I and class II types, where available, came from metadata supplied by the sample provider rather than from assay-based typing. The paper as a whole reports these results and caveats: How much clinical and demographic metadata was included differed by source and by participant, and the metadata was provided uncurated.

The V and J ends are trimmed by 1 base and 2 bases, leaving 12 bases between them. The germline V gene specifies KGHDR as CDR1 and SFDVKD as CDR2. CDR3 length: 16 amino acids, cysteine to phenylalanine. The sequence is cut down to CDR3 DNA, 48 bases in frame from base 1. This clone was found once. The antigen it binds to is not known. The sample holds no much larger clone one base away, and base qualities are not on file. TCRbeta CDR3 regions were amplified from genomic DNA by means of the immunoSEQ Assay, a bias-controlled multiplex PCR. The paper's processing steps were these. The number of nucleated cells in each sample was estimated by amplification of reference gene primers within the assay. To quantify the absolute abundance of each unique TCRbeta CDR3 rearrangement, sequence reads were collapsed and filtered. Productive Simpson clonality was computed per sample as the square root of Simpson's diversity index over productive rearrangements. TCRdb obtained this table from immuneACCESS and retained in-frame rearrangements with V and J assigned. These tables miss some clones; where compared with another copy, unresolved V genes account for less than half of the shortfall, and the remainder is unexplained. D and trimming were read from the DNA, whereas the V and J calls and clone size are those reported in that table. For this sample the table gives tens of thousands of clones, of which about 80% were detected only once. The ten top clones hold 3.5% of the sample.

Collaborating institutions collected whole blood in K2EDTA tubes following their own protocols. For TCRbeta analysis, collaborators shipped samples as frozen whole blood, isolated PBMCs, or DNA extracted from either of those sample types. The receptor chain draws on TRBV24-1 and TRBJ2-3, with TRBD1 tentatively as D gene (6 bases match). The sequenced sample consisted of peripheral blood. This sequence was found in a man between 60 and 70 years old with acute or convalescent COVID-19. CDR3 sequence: CATSDFRGEDTDTQYF. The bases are TGTGCCACCAGTGATTTCAGGGGCGAGGACACAGATACGCAGTATTTT.